The 21 T cell receptor beta chains below all came from one sample that was sequenced in a study of glioma-infiltrating T cells after dendritic cell vaccination. TCRdb's copy holds only in-frame clones and misses some; the assay was immunoSEQ multiplex PCR. The profile shows about 49,000 clones, 85% of them singletons. The material sequenced was blood, taken before dendritic cell vaccination. These receptor sequences come from a human donor with glioblastoma.

This rearrangement joins TRBV9 to TRBJ2-5; 10 bases align to TRBD1. V gave up 0 bases and J gave up 3 bases; unmatched junction bases: 2. Per the germline V gene, CDR1 is SGDLS and CDR2 is YYNGEE. The CDR3 is 15 residues long. The chain's CDR3 is CASSVGQGAEETQYF. CDR3 nucleotide sequence: TGTGCCAGCAGCGTAGGACAGGGGGCAGAAGAGACCCAGTACTTC.

The chain joins TRBV5-4 to TRBJ2-1; possible D gene TRBD2, 7 bases. Trimming pared 6 bases from V and 8 bases from J, leaving 18 bases between. CDR1 SGHNT and CDR2 YYREEE come from the germline V gene (reference sequence). The CDR3 length is 14 residues. The CDR3 nucleotides read TGTGCCAGCATCGTGGGGGGCGGGAGCGATGAGCAGTTCTTC. Its translation is CASIVGGGSDEQFF.

The chain is built from TRBV5-8 and TRBJ1-6, with TRBD1 identical over 7 bases. Germline loops: CDR1 SGHTS, CDR2 YDEGEE. The CDR3 sequence is 14 residues long. Unmatched junction bases numbered 7, after V lost 4 bases and J lost 9 bases. The CDR3 DNA sequence: TGTGCCAGCAGCCACAGGGGAGATACTTCACCCCTCCACTTT. This encodes CASSHRGDTSPLHF.

This clone appeared a single time. This chain links TRBV6-5 with TRBJ1-6; D is undetermined. The CDR3 has 14 residues. The V end was cut by 7 bases, the J end by 8 bases, with 15 bases between. Germline V gene sequence: CDR1 MNHEY, CDR2 SVGAGI. The CDR3 here is CASNPRQSHSPLHF. CDR3 coding DNA: TGTGCCAGCAATCCGAGACAATCCCATTCACCCCTCCACTTT.

The chain links TRBV13 to TRBJ1-1; D ambiguous. This CDR3 is built from 15 residues. The V end lost 5 bases, the J end lost 1 base, and 14 bases lay between the germline ends. CDR1 PRHDT and CDR2 FYEKMQ come from the germline V gene (reference sequence). The CDR3 loop reads CASSPPPTPNTEAFF. The CDR3 region has the DNA TGTGCCAGCAGCCCCCCACCGACTCCGAACACTGAAGCTTTCTTT.

This rearrangement joins TRBV7-8 to TRBJ1-1; tentatively, D is TRBD1 (5 bases). The germline gives CDR1 SGHVS, CDR2 FQNEAQ. V was shortened by 4 bases and J by 1 base, with 25 bases between the two germline ends. The CDR3 consists of 19 residues. The CDR3 DNA follows: TGTGCCAGCAGCTCCCGGAGGGGTTTGGGGAGACTGACGAACACTGAAGCTTTCTTT. Encoded protein: CASSSRRGLGRLTNTEAFF.

The J gene is TRBJ1-5, the V gene TRBV19, with D possibly matching TRBD1 (6 bases). The CDR3 extends over 15 amino acids. Germline CDR1 and CDR2: LNHDA and SQIVND (reference sequence). The V end lost 6 bases, the J end lost 0 bases, and 12 bases lay between the germline ends. CDR3 DNA: TGTGCCAGTAGACTCGACAGGACTAGCAATCAGCCCCAGCATTTT. It codes for CASRLDRTSNQPQHF.

This chain connects TRBV19 to TRBJ2-1; 7 bases align to TRBD1. With 5 bases clipped from V and 6 bases from J, the junction kept 7 bases outside the gene matches. The CDR3 covers 14 residues. Germline CDR1 and CDR2: LNHDA and SQIVND (reference sequence). CDR3 DNA: TGTGCCAGTAGTCCCAGGGGGTCTGGCAATGAGCAGTTCTTC. Protein product: CASSPRGSGNEQFF.

The chain has TRBV2 and TRBJ2-7; D unclear. The CDR3 extends over 13 amino acids. V shed 1 base and J shed 6 bases, with 10 bases lying between them. Germline loops: CDR1 SNHLY, CDR2 FYNNEI. The CDR3 coding sequence is TGTGCCAGCAGTGAAGGCCCCGCGGCCGAGCAGTACTTC. It is translated as CASSEGPAAEQYF.

The genes are TRBV29-1 and TRBJ1-1, with unresolved D. V lost 5 bases, J lost 5 bases, and 15 bases lay in between. CDR1 and CDR2 from the germline V gene are SQVTM and ANQGSEA. This CDR3 is built from 13 residues. CDR3 nucleotides: TGCAGCGTTCATGAGGGCGAGGAGACTGAAGCTTTCTTT. Translating gives CSVHEGEETEAFF.

The chain uses TRBV7-2 and TRBJ2-7; tentative D call: TRBD1 (6 bases). Trimming shortened V by 1 base and J by 5 bases, and 15 bases separated the two germline ends. The CDR3 contains 15 residues. Germline V CDR1 and CDR2: SGHTA, FQGNSA. DNA for the CDR3: TGTGCCAGCAGCTTAGGGGGGCCCATCTCTAACGAGCAGTACTTC. Translated, it gives CASSLGGPISNEQYF.

The chain links TRBV5-1 to TRBJ1-2, with 7 bases aligning to TRBD1. The germline gives CDR1 SGHRS, CDR2 YFSETQ. The CDR3 covers 14 residues. The V and J ends lost 4 bases and 3 bases, in that order; junction bases with no gene match: 6. CDR3: CASSPDRPYYGYTF. The CDR3 region has the DNA TGCGCCAGCAGCCCGGACAGGCCCTACTATGGCTACACCTTC.

The rearrangement joins TRBV19 to TRBJ2-7, with 10 positions matching TRBD1. Trimming took 6 bases from V and 7 from J; bases not matched to a gene: 6. This CDR3 is built from 13 residues. Looked up from germline, CDR1 is LNHDA and CDR2 is SQIVND (reference sequence). CDR3 in amino acids: CASRGQGTSEQYF. The DNA for the CDR3 is TGTGCCAGTAGGGGACAGGGGACAAGTGAGCAGTACTTC.

The sample holds a few counts of this clone. The V gene is TRBV14, the J gene TRBJ2-1; TRBD2 might be the D (5 bases). The CDR3 has 16 amino acids. CDR1 and CDR2 (germline): SGHDN, FVKESK. Trimming took off 5 bases at V and 4 bases at J, with 18 bases between the two ends. CDR3 protein: CASSFRVALPYNEQFF. CDR3 bases: TGTGCCAGCAGCTTCCGGGTAGCGCTTCCTTACAATGAGCAGTTCTTC.

The chain joins TRBV5-1 to TRBJ1-4; D perhaps matches TRBD1 (6 bases). V lost 4 bases, J lost 5 bases, and 15 bases lay in between. CDR1 SGHRS and CDR2 YFSETQ come from the germline V gene. The CDR3 is made up of 15 amino acids. CDR3 amino acids: CASSPTGRANEKLFF. The CDR3 DNA follows: TGCGCCAGCAGCCCAACAGGGAGGGCGAATGAAAAACTGTTTTTT.

The J gene is TRBJ2-2, the V gene TRBV25-1; 7 positions match TRBD1. The germline gives CDR1 MGHDK, CDR2 SYGVNS. With 6 bases clipped from V and 2 bases from J, the junction kept 9 bases outside the gene matches. The CDR3 consists of 16 residues. The CDR3 sequence: CASSARDRANTGELFF. The DNA of the CDR3 is TGTGCCAGCAGCGCCCGTGACAGGGCCAACACCGGGGAGCTGTTTTTT.

In its sample, this clone was seen a few times. The rearrangement uses TRBV27 and TRBJ2-3, with 8 bases fitting TRBD2. CDR1 and CDR2 (germline): MNHEY, SMNVEV (reference sequence). The trim removed 2 bases at V and 0 bases at J, leaving 10 bases unmatched. There are 18 residues in the CDR3. The CDR3 spells CASSLRREAKSSTDTQYF. CDR3 DNA sequence: TGTGCCAGCAGTTTAAGGCGGGAGGCCAAGTCGAGCACAGATACGCAGTATTTT.

V is TRBV9 and J is TRBJ1-4; unclear D gene. CDR1 and CDR2 from the germline V gene are SGDLS and YYNGEE. V shed 2 bases and J shed 10 bases, with 12 bases lying between them. The CDR3 consists of 13 residues. This CDR3 reads CASSVGGMGKLFF. For the CDR3, the DNA is TGTGCCAGCAGCGTCGGAGGGATGGGAAAACTGTTTTTT.

This clone showed up just a few times. The J gene is TRBJ1-2, the V gene TRBV15, with TRBD1 matching 9 bases. Germline loops: CDR1 LNHNV, CDR2 YYDKDF (reference sequence). The CDR3 is 14 amino acids. The ends lost 3 bases at V and 8 bases at J; junction bases unmatched: 7. The CDR3 DNA reads TGTGCCACCAGCAGGGGGACAGGGAAAGACGGCTACACCTTC. This gives the protein CATSRGTGKDGYTF. Full variable domain (missing parts from reference TRBV15 and TRBJ1-2): DAMVIQNPRYQVTQFGKPVTLSCSQTLNHNVMYWYQQKSSQAPKLLFHYYDKDFNNEADTPDNFQSRRPNTSFCFLDIRSPGLGDTAMYLCATSRGTGKDGYTFGSGTRLTVV.

CDR3 amino acids: CASSDFGVGDTQYF. The CDR3 DNA reads as TGCGCCAGCAGTGATTTCGGGGTTGGAGATACGCAGTATTTT. V and J are TRBV10-1 and TRBJ2-3; D is perhaps TRBD2 (5 bases). This CDR3 comprises 14 residues. V lost 3 bases to trimming and J lost 5 bases, with 12 bases between them. CDR1 is WNHNN and CDR2 is SYGVQD in the germline V gene (reference sequence).

The chain has TRBV6-5 and TRBJ1-2; a possible D gene is TRBD1 (5 bases). This CDR3 contains 16 residues. Germline V gives CDR1 MNHEY, CDR2 SVGAGI. Trimming took 0 bases from V and 7 from J, leaving 18 bases between them. The CDR3 sequence: CASSYSRGGGEGGYTF. The CDR3 DNA reads as TGTGCCAGCAGTTACTCGAGGGGCGGCGGGGAGGGTGGCTACACCTTC.